These T cell receptor beta chains were read from a single sample in a study of cytomegalovirus exposure and HLA in healthy donors. Profiled with immunoSEQ multiplex PCR; TCRdb holds only in-frame clones, not every one. This table has some 170,000 clones, 60% to 80% appearing once. Source material: PBMCs. The receptor set was obtained from a man in his 60s in good health and CMV-seronegative. CDR3s include the opening cysteine and the closing phenylalanine or tryptophan. The D gene is left open where the match is weak. Clone size is given for some rows only: seen once, a few or many times, or a class if the clone is expanded.

TRBJ1-6,NA,TRBV19,NA,TGTGCCAGTAGTATCGACGGCGGAGTTGGTTCACCCCTCCACTTT,CASSIDGGVGSPLHF
TRBJ1-6,NA,TRBV19,NA,TGTGCCAGTACAAGGGGAGGTACCTATAATTCACCCCTCCACTTT,CASTRGGTYNSPLHF
TRBJ2-3,NA,TRBV4-3,TRBD2,TGCGCCAGCAGCTCAAAGTTAGCGGGAGTCTTCACAGATACGCAGTATTTT,CASSSKLAGVFTDTQYF
TRBJ1-3,NA,TRBV25-1,NA,TGTGCCAGCTCCTTTCACGTTGGGGCAGAAAACACCATATATTTT,CASSFHVGAENTIYF
TRBJ2-5,few,TRBV9,NA,TGTGCCAGCAGCGTAGTAGGAGTTGCCCCAGAGACCCAGTACTTC,CASSVVGVAPETQYF
TRBJ2-2,few,TRBV5-8,NA,TGTGCCAGCAGCTTGATGGGCAGGTCGAACACCGGGGAGCTGTTTTTT,CASSLMGRSNTGELFF
TRBJ1-1,NA,TRBV6-6,NA,TGTGCCAGCAGTTACGGGAGGGGGACCACTGAAGCTTTCTTT,CASSYGRGTTEAFF
TRBJ1-1,NA,TRBV5-1,NA,TGCGCCAGCAGCTTGGTTTCGTCGGGGAACACTGAAGCTTTCTTT,CASSLVSSGNTEAFF
TRBJ1-1,NA,TRBV12-5,NA,TGTGCTAGTGGTTTGGTGACCGGGAAGAACACTGAAGCTTTCTTT,CASGLVTGKNTEAFF
TRBJ2-7,NA,TRBV5-8,NA,TGTGCCAGCAGCCCCCGGGATTCGGGGTACTTC,CASSPRDSGYF
TRBJ1-3,NA,TRBV4-3,TRBD1,TGCGCCAGCAGCCAAGATCGACCGACAGGGGGCGTAGACACCATATATTTT,CASSQDRPTGGVDTIYF
TRBJ2-7,NA,TRBV15,NA,TGTGCCACCAGCACGACTCTCCACGAGCAGTACTTC,CATSTTLHEQYF
TRBJ2-7,NA,TRBV20-1,NA,TGCAGCGGGGTGGGTTCCTACGAGCAGTACTTC,CSGVGSYEQYF
TRBJ1-2,NA,TRBV15,TRBD1,TGTGCCACCAGCAGAGATCTGGTTCGGGACAGGGGCCGCTATGGCTACACCTTC,CATSRDLVRDRGRYGYTF
TRBJ2-3,NA,TRBV6-1,NA,TGTGCCAGCAGTGGTCCGTTCACAGATACGCAGTATTTT,CASSGPFTDTQYF
TRBJ1-5,few,TRBV5-1,NA,TGCGCCAGCAGCACGGGACTCCCGGGTGGCAATCAGCCCCAGCATTTT,CASSTGLPGGNQPQHF
TRBJ2-7,NA,TRBV27,TRBD2,TGTGCCAGCAGTTTCACCCCGTGGGACTACTACGAGCAGTACTTC,CASSFTPWDYYEQYF
TRBJ1-2,few,TRBV6-5,TRBD1,TGTGCCAGCAGGGAGACAGGGGGGGCTTCCTATGGCTACACCTTC,CASRETGGASYGYTF
TRBJ1-1,NA,TRBV11-1,NA,TGTGCCAGCAGCTTAGCAGTGAGAGGAAACACTGAAGCTTTCTTT,CASSLAVRGNTEAFF
TRBJ2-5,NA,TRBV27,NA,TGTGCCAGCGGCCGACACAACCAAGAGACCCAGTACTTC,CASGRHNQETQYF
TRBJ1-1,NA,TRBV27,TRBD1,TGTGCCAGCAGTTGGGACAGACTAAACACTGAAGCTTTCTTT,CASSWDRLNTEAFF
TRBJ2-1,NA,TRBV15,TRBD2,TGTGCCACCAGCGGCAAAGGGAGCGGGAGAGCCTACAATGAGCAGTTCTTC,CATSGKGSGRAYNEQFF